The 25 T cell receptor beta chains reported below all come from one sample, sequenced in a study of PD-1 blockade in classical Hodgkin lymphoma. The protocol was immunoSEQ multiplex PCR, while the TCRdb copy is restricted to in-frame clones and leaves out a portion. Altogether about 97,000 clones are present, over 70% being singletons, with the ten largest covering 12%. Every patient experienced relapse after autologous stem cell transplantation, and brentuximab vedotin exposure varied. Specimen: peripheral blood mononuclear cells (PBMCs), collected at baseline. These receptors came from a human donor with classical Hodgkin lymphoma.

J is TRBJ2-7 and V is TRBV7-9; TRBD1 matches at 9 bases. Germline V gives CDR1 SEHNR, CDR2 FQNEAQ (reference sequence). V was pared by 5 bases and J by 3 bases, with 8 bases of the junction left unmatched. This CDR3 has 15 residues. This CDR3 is CASSTTGQGNYEQYF. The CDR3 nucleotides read TGTGCCAGCAGCACAACGGGACAGGGAAACTACGAGCAGTACTTC.

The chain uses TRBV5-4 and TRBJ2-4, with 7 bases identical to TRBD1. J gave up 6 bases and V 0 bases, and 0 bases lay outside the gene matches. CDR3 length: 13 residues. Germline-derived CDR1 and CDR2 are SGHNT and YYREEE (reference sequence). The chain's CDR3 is CASSLGQGNIQYF. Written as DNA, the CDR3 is TGTGCCAGCAGCTTGGGACAGGGAAACATTCAGTACTTC.

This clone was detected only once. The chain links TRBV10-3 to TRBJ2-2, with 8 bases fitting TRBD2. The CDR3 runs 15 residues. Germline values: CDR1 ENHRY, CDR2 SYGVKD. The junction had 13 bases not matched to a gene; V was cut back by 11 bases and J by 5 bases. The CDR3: CAATSGPGGTGELFF. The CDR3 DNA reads TGTGCCGCTACTAGCGGCCCAGGTGGTACCGGGGAGCTGTTTTTT.

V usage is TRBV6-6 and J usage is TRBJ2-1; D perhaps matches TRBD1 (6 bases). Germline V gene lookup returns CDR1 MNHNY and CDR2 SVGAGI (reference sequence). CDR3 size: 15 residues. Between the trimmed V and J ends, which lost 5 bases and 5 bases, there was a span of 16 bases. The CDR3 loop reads CASSRLGTRDNEQFF. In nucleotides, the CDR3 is TGTGCCAGCAGTCGCCTGGGGACACGCGACAATGAGCAGTTCTTC.

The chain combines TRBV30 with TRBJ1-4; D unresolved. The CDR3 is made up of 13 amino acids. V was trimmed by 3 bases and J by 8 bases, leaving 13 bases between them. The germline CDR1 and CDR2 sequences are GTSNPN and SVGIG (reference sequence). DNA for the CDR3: TGTGCCTGGAGCGACCGGGTCTCGGAAAAACTGTTTTTT. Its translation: CAWSDRVSEKLFF.

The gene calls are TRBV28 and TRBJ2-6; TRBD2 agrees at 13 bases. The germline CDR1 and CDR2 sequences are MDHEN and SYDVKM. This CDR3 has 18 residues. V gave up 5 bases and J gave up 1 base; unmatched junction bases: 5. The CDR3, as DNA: TGTGCCAGCAGTCCTTTACTAGCGGGAGGGTCTGGGGCCAACGTCCTGACTTTC. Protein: CASSPLLAGGSGANVLTF.

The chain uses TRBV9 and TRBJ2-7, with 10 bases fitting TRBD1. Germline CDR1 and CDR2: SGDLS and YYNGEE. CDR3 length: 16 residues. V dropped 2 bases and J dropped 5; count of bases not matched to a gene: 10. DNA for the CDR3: TGTGCCAGCAGCGTGGGGACAGGGGAGAGTGTCGACGAGCAGTACTTC. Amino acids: CASSVGTGESVDEQYF.

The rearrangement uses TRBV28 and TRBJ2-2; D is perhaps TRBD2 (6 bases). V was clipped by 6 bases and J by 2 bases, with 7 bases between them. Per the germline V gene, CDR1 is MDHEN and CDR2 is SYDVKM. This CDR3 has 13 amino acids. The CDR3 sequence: CASRAGNTGELFF. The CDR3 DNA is TGTGCCAGCAGGGCGGGAAACACCGGGGAGCTGTTTTTT.

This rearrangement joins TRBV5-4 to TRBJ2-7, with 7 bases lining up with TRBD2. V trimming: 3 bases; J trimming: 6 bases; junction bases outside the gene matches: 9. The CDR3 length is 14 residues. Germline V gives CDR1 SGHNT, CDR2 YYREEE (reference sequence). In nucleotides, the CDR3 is TGTGCCAGCAGCTCGGGACTAAACCCATCCGAGCAGTACTTC. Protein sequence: CASSSGLNPSEQYF.

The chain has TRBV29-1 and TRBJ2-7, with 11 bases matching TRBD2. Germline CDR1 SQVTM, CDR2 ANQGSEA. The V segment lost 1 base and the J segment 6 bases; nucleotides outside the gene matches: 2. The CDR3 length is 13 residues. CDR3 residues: CSVEVGTSGEQYF. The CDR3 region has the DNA TGCAGCGTTGAAGTTGGGACTAGCGGCGAGCAGTACTTC.

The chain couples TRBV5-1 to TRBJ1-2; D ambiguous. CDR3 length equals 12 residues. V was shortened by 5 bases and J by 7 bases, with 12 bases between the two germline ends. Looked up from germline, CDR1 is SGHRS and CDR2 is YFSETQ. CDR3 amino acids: CASSYFGVGYTF. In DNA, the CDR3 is TGCGCCAGCAGTTACTTCGGGGTTGGCTACACCTTC.

This CDR3 reads CASSDTSGNSYEQYF. The DNA of the CDR3 is TGTGCCAGCAGCGATACTAGCGGGAACTCCTACGAGCAGTACTTC. The J gene is TRBJ2-7, the V gene TRBV7-9, with TRBD2 matching 10 bases. Germline V lookup: CDR1 SEHNR, CDR2 FQNEAQ (reference sequence). The CDR3 has 15 amino acids. Trimming took 5 bases from V and 0 from J; bases not matched to a gene: 4.

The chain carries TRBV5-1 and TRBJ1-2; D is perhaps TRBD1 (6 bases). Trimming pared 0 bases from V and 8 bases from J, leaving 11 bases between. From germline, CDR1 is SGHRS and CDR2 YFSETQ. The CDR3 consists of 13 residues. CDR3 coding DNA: TGCGCCAGCAGCTTGGTCAGGGGAGAAGGCTACACCTTC. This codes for CASSLVRGEGYTF.

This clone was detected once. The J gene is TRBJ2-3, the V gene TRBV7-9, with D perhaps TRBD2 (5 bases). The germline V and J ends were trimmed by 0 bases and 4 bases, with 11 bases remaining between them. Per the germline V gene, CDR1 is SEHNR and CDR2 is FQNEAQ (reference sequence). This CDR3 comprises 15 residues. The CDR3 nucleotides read TGTGCCAGCAGCTTAGCGGGAGTGGGTTCAGATACGCAGTATTTT. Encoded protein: CASSLAGVGSDTQYF.

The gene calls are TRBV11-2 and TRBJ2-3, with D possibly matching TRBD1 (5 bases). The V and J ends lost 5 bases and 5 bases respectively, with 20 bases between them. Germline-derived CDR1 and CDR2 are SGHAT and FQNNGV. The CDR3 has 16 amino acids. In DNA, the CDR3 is TGTGCCAGCAGCCCGCGACAGTTGGGCCCCCAAGATACGCAGTATTTT. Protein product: CASSPRQLGPQDTQYF.

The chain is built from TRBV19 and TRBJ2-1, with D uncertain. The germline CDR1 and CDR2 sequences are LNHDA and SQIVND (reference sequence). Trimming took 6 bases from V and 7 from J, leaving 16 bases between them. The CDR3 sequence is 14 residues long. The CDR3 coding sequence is TGTGCCAGTAGGCCGGGTGCGCTAGGGAATGAGCAGTTCTTC. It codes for CASRPGALGNEQFF.

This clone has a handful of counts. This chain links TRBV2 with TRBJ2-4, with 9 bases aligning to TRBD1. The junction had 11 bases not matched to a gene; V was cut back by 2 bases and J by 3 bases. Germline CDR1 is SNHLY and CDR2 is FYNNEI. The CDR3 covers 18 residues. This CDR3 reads CASSEKGTGSLGKNIQYF. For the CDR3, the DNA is TGTGCCAGCAGTGAAAAGGGGACAGGGAGTTTGGGCAAAAACATTCAGTACTTC.

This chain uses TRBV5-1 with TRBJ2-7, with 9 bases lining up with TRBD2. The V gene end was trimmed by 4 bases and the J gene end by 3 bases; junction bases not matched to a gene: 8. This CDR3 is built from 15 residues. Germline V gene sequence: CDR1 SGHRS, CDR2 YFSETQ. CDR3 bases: TGCGCCAGCAGCCTCATGGGACTAGCTCTCTACGAGCAGTACTTC. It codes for CASSLMGLALYEQYF. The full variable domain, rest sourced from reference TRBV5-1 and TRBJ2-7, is KAGVTQTPRYLIKTRGQQVTLSCSPISGHRSVSWYQQTPGQGLQFLFEYFSETQRNKGNFPGRFSGRQFSNSRSEMNVSTLELGDSALYLCASSLMGLALYEQYFGPGTRLTVT.

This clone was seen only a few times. The CDR3 DNA is TGTGCCATCAAGAGCGGCGCCTCCTTATCAAATCAGCCCCAGCATTTT. As protein: CAIKSGASLSNQPQHF. The genes are TRBV10-3 and TRBJ1-5; D remains ambiguous. The CDR3 sequence is 16 residues long. Germline V CDR1 and CDR2: ENHRY, SYGVKD. The V end was cut by 7 bases, the J end by 4 bases, with 20 bases between.

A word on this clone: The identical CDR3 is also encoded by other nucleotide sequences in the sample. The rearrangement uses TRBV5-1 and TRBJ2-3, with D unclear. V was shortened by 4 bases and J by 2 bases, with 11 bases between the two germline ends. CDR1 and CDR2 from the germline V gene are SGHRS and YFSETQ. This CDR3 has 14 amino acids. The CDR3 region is CASSLGGSTDTQYF. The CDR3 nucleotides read TGCGCCAGCAGCCTTGGTGGGTCCACAGATACGCAGTATTTT.

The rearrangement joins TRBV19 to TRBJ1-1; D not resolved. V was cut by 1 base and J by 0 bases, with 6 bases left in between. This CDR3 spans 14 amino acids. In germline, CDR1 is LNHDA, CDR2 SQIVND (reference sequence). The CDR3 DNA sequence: TGTGCCAGTAGTATAGGTGCCCTGAACACTGAAGCTTTCTTT. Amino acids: CASSIGALNTEAFF.

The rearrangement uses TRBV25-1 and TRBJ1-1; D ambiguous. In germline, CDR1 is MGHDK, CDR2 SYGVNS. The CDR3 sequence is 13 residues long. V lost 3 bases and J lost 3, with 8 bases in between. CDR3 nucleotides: TGTGCCAGCAGTGATTCCTCTGACACTGAAGCTTTCTTT. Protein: CASSDSSDTEAFF.

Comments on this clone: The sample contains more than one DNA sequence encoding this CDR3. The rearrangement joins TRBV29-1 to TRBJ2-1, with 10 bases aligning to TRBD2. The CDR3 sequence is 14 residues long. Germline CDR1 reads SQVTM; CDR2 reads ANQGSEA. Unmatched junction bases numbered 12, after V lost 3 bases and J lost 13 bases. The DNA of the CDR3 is TGCAGCGTTGAGCGAGAAATAGCGGGGGGCCAACAGTTCTTC. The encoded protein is CSVEREIAGGQQFF.

This chain's CDR3 is CASSAMGGRDGYTF. CDR3 sequence (DNA): TGTGCCAGCAGTGCGATGGGGGGGCGGGATGGCTACACCTTC. The V gene is TRBV6-5, the J gene TRBJ1-2; a possible D gene is TRBD1 (6 bases). Trimming took off 5 bases at V and 6 bases at J, with 16 bases between the two ends. Per the germline V gene, CDR1 is MNHEY and CDR2 is SVGAGI. This CDR3 comprises 14 residues.

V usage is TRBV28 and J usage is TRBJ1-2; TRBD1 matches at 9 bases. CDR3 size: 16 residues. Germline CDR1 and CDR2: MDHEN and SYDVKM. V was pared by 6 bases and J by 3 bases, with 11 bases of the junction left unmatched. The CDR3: CASSSVGTGSYYGYTF. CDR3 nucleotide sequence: TGTGCCAGCAGCTCAGTTGGGACAGGGTCTTACTATGGCTACACCTTC.